This T cell receptor (beta chain) originates from a study of CD8 T cells in Susac syndrome. The CDR3 is 15 amino acids. Per the germline V gene, CDR1 is SGHRS and CDR2 is YFSETQ. With V trimmed by 4 bases and J by 3 bases, 6 bases remained unmatched. Random-hexamer reverse transcription was applied to about 0.5 to 1 ug RNA. Each CDR3 protein gets one entry after TCRdb re-called the immunoSEQ multiplex PCR reads with MiXCR. The table has 150,000 or so distinct CDR3 sequences, about 95% seen once. This sequence was found in a human donor in good health. The chain has TRBV5-1 and TRBJ2-2; 7 nucleotides line up with TRBD1. Sequenced material: CD4+ T cells from PBMCs. CDR3 nucleotide sequence: TGCGCCAGCAGCGGGGGACAGTCTCACACCGGGGAGCTGTTTTTT. Residues: CASSGGQSHTGELFF.